The entry below describes one TCR beta chain. From the reads, TCRdb called clonotypes with MiXCR, one entry per CDR3 protein. The profile shows about 260,000 distinct CDR3 sequences, approximately 13% of them singletons. The germline V gene has CDR1 DFQATT and CDR2 SNEGSKA (reference sequence). The J segment lost 0 bases and the V segment lost 6 bases, leaving 11 bases of the junction unmatched. The CDR3 length is 18 residues. The sample is drawn from a study of T cell repertoires in cytomegalovirus infection. The sequence was collected from a human donor in good health (CMV status not recorded). Some clones in this sample may be carry-over from other donors' samples. Sequencing input: PBMCs. The genes are TRBV20-1 and TRBJ2-3; 14 positions match TRBD2. CDR3 amino acids: CSAEGTSGSLTSTDTQYF. In DNA, the CDR3 is TGCAGTGCAGAGGGGACTAGCGGGAGCCTAACTAGCACAGATACGCAGTATTTT.